This entry lists 32 T cell receptor beta chains sequenced from one sample in a study of molecular identifiers for immune sequencing clone quantification. TCRdb reanalysed the PCR reads using MiXCR and keeps one entry per CDR3 protein. The sample holds about 510,000 distinct CDR3 sequences, 20% to 25% seen once. Sequencing was performed on naive CD8+ T cells from blood, with Jurkat cell RNA spiked in. Specified subset: FACS-sorted CD8+CD4-CCR7+CD45RA+ naive T cells. Every receptor here comes from a human donor in good health. Some libraries in this study had Jurkat cell RNA spiked in.

This clonotype came up many times. The chain uses TRBV6-2 or TRBV6-3 and TRBJ2-5, with D perhaps matching TRBD2 (6 bases). The CDR3 extends over 13 amino acids. Trimming stripped 6 bases from V and 2 bases from J, with 10 bases between. Germline CDR1 and CDR2: MNHEY and SVGEGT. The DNA for the CDR3 is TGTGCCAGCAGACGGGAGAGACAAGAGACCCAGTACTTC. Protein: CASRRERQETQYF.

Comment on this clonotype: A read error may explain this, as a much larger clone is one base away. This chain connects TRBV7-9 to TRBJ1-1; the D is unclear. Germline V CDR1 and CDR2: SEHNR, FQNEAQ (reference sequence). The length of the CDR3 is 12 residues. DNA of the CDR3: TGTGCCCGCAGCCCTTGGAACACTGAAGCTTTCTTT. This encodes CARSPWNTEAFF.

This clonotype has at least ten counts. The J gene is TRBJ2-3, the V gene TRBV11-2; TRBD2 matches 12 bases. The CDR3 covers 16 residues. From germline, CDR1 is SGHAT and CDR2 FQNNGV. With V trimmed by 4 bases and J by 0 bases, 2 bases remained unmatched. The chain's CDR3 is CASSSLAGGSTDTQYF. The CDR3 coding sequence is TGTGCCAGCAGCTCACTAGCGGGGGGAAGCACAGATACGCAGTATTTT.

The table lists this clonotype with a few counts. This chain links TRBV14 with TRBJ2-7, with 8 positions matching TRBD1. CDR3 length equals 14 residues. V lost 4 bases, J lost 7 bases, and 9 bases stayed unmatched. Germline V gene data show CDR1 as SGHDN and CDR2 as FVKESK. As DNA, the CDR3 is TGTGCCAGCAGCCCCTGGCAGGGGGCCAAAGAGCAGTACTTC. It translates to CASSPWQGAKEQYF. Variable domain in full (rest from reference TRBV14 and TRBJ2-7): EAGVTQFPSHSVIEKGQTVTLRCDPISGHDNLYWYRRVMGKEIKFLLHFVKESKQDESGMPNNRFLAERTGGTYSTLKVQPAELEDSGVYFCASSPWQGAKEQYFGPGTRLTVT.

This clonotype was found many times. This sequence joins TRBV12-3 or TRBV12-4 and TRBJ2-7, with TRBD2 as a possible D gene (6 bases). The CDR3 runs 13 residues. Trimming pared 4 bases from V and 6 bases from J, leaving 13 bases between. The CDR3 bases are TGTGCCAGCAGTTGGGATCGGGGGTCCGAGCAGTACTTC. Amino acid sequence: CASSWDRGSEQYF.

This clonotype was found a few times. This chain's CDR3 is CASSGVVRSNQPQHF. In DNA, the CDR3 is TGTGCCAGCAGTGGTGTAGTGCGAAGCAATCAGCCCCAGCATTTT. V and J are TRBV6-1 and TRBJ1-5, with unresolved D. This CDR3 region has 15 residues. Trimming took 4 bases from V and 1 from J, leaving 11 bases between them. Germline V gene lookup returns CDR1 MNHNS and CDR2 SASEGT.

Of note for this clonotype: Being one base from a much bigger clone, this may be a read error. Given the absence of the conserved phenylalanine or tryptophan at the CDR3 end, a read error is likely. The chain is built from TRBV27 and TRBJ2-7; TRBD2 aligns across 12 bases. The CDR3 runs 14 residues. The germline CDR1 and CDR2 sequences are MNHEY and SMNVEV (reference sequence). Losses at the gene ends were 4 bases for V and 7 bases for J; bases not matched to a gene: 5. The CDR3 DNA reads as TGTGCCAGCAGTTCCAGACTAGCGGGGGATGAGCAGTACTCC. This sequence encodes CASSSRLAGDEQYS.

This clonotype was picked up a small number of times. The junction differs from germline at one of its ends, possibly a read error. V usage is TRBV19 and J usage is TRBJ2-7; D is perhaps TRBD1 (6 bases). CDR3 length: 15 residues. The germline V gene has CDR1 LNHDA and CDR2 SQIVND (reference sequence). CDR3 DNA sequence: TGTGCCGGTAGCCACCAGGGGATTGGAGGATACGAGCAGTACTTC. It specifies CAGSHQGIGGYEQYF.

This chain links TRBV5-1 with TRBJ1-1, with a weak D call TRBD1 (5 bases). The CDR3 has 14 amino acids. V was trimmed by 1 base and J by 3 bases, leaving 10 bases between them. CDR1 is SGHRS and CDR2 is YFSETQ in the germline V gene. CDR3 DNA sequence: TGCGCCAGCAGCTTGTCAGGGAGGGACACTGAAGCTTTCTTT. Encoded protein: CASSLSGRDTEAFF.

The chain joins TRBV15 to TRBJ2-3; no definite D call. CDR1 is LNHNV and CDR2 is YYDKDF in the germline V gene (reference sequence). The CDR3 sequence is 13 residues long. V lost 6 bases to trimming and J lost 0 bases, with 7 bases between them. CDR3 protein: CATSRDSTDTQYF. CDR3 nucleotides: TGTGCCACCAGTAGGGATAGCACAGATACGCAGTATTTT.

This clonotype was picked up a small number of times. This chain uses TRBV7-9 with TRBJ2-3; D perhaps matches TRBD2 (5 bases). The CDR3 runs to 17 residues. The germline V and J ends were trimmed by 5 bases and 4 bases, with 22 bases remaining between them. The germline V gene has CDR1 SEHNR and CDR2 FQNEAQ (reference sequence). This CDR3 reads CASSPAGGVSTPDTQYF. CDR3 nucleotide sequence: TGTGCCAGCAGCCCCGCAGGAGGCGTTAGCACCCCAGATACGCAGTATTTT.

At least ten counts were recorded for this clonotype. The chain is built from TRBV12-5 and TRBJ2-7; no firm D call. This CDR3 comprises 12 residues. The germline CDR1 and CDR2 sequences are LGHNT and FRNRAP. V was clipped by 7 bases and J by 1 base, with 8 bases between them. This chain's CDR3 is CASALVSYEQYF. The CDR3 region has the DNA TGTGCTAGTGCCCTCGTGTCCTACGAGCAGTACTTC.

Comments on this clonotype: This sequence may be a read error, since a much larger clone differs from it by one base. The chain uses TRBV7-8 and TRBJ1-1; no reliable D call. V was pared by 1 base and J by 11 bases, with 20 bases between. CDR3 length: 15 amino acids. Germline V gives CDR1 SGHVS, CDR2 FQNEAQ. DNA for the CDR3: TGTGCCAGCAGCTTAGTCGGTCAGGAGATCCGCGCGGCTTTCTTT. Its protein product is CASSLVGQEIRAAFF.

This clonotype occurred a few times. Possible read error: a much larger clone is one base away. V is TRBV5-6 and J is TRBJ2-7; no clear D. Per the germline V gene, CDR1 is SGHDT and CDR2 is YYEEEE. The CDR3 consists of 13 residues. Trimming took 2 bases from V and 2 from J, leaving 8 bases between them. CDR3 DNA: TGTGCCAGCAGCTTTGGGTACACCTACGAGCAGTACTTC. Translation gives CASSFGYTYEQYF.

The chain links TRBV9 to TRBJ2-1; TRBD2 aligns across 7 bases. Germline V gene data show CDR1 as SGDLS and CDR2 as YYNGEE. Trimming removed 0 bases from V and 8 bases from J; junction bases left unmatched: 8. This CDR3 has 15 amino acids. Here the CDR3 DNA reads TGTGCCAGCAGCGTAGCCGGACTAGGGTTCGATGAGCAGTTCTTC. As protein: CASSVAGLGFDEQFF.

In its sample, this clonotype was seen many times. V is TRBV4-2 and J is TRBJ2-7; D possibly corresponds to TRBD1 (6 bases). Germline values: CDR1 LGHNA, CDR2 YNFKEQ. This CDR3 region has 15 residues. V was cut by 1 base and J by 2 bases, with 12 bases left in between. CDR3 region: CASSQGGTLTYEQYF. CDR3 DNA: TGTGCCAGCAGCCAAGGGGGGACATTGACCTACGAGCAGTACTTC.

Comments on this clonotype: This may stem from a read error, because a much larger clone lies one nucleotide away. The gene calls are TRBV4-1 and TRBJ1-1; D remains ambiguous. The V gene's germline CDR1 is MGHRA and CDR2 YSYEKL. CDR3 size: 14 residues. CDR3 in amino acids: CANSHILQNTEAFF. In DNA, the CDR3 is TGCGCCAACAGCCATATATTGCAAAACACTGAAGCTTTCTTT.

This chain joins TRBV6-5 and TRBJ2-5; no clear D gene. CDR3 length equals 14 residues. CDR1 and CDR2 from the germline V gene are MNHEY and SVGAGI. V lost 2 bases and J 5 bases, leaving 12 bases between the germline ends. The CDR3 here is CASSYTDSLETQYF. In nucleotides, the CDR3 is TGTGCCAGCAGTTACACTGATTCATTGGAGACCCAGTACTTC.

The chain uses TRBV12-3 or TRBV12-4 and TRBJ2-4; D is undetermined. This CDR3 has 12 amino acids. Trimming took 1 base from V and 13 from J, leaving 11 bases between them. CDR3 in DNA: TGTGCCAGCAGTTTAGGAGTGGCAGTCCAGTACTTC. This codes for CASSLGVAVQYF.

This clonotype was counted many times. The V gene is TRBV4-1, the J gene TRBJ1-1, with D possibly matching TRBD1 (5 bases). Germline V gives CDR1 MGHRA, CDR2 YSYEKL. V gave up 1 base and J gave up 4 bases, with 16 bases separating them. This CDR3 has 16 residues. Here the CDR3 DNA reads TGCGCCAGCAGCCAAGGTTGGGGGGGGTTCGCCACTGAAGCTTTCTTT. Residues: CASSQGWGGFATEAFF.

The V gene is TRBV14, the J gene TRBJ2-7, with D hard to call. CDR3 length equals 12 residues. V was pared by 5 bases and J by 4 bases, with 9 bases between. The germline gives CDR1 SGHDN, CDR2 FVKESK. For the CDR3, the DNA is TGTGCCAGCAGCACCCACGATTACGAGCAGTACTTC. Its protein is CASSTHDYEQYF.

J is TRBJ1-1 and V is TRBV15; a possible D gene is TRBD1 (6 bases). The CDR3 has 16 amino acids. Trimming removed 2 bases from V and 0 bases from J, with 13 bases in between. The germline CDR1 and CDR2 sequences are LNHNV and YYDKDF (reference sequence). CDR3 amino acids: CATSRSRGGVNTEAFF. The CDR3 DNA reads as TGTGCCACCAGCAGATCGAGAGGGGGAGTGAACACTGAAGCTTTCTTT. Full variable domain (rest looked up from reference TRBV15 and TRBJ1-1): DAMVIQNPRYQVTQFGKPVTLSCSQTLNHNVMYWYQQKSSQAPKLLFHYYDKDFNNEADTPDNFQSRRPNTSFCFLDIRSPGLGDTAMYLCATSRSRGGVNTEAFFGQGTRLTVV.

This clonotype was seen ten or more times. CDR3 amino acids: CASSLGRLTSGGPYEQYF. In nucleotides, the CDR3 is TGTGCCAGCAGCTTAGGTCGGTTAACTAGCGGGGGCCCCTACGAGCAGTACTTC. The chain employs TRBV7-2 and TRBJ2-7; TRBD2 matches at 11 bases. This CDR3 is built from 18 residues. Germline values: CDR1 SGHTA, CDR2 FQGNSA. The ends lost 1 base at V and 2 bases at J; junction bases unmatched: 10.

The V and J genes are TRBV4-3 and TRBJ2-6; D is ambiguous. CDR1 and CDR2 (germline): LGHNA, YSLEER. Trimming stripped 6 bases from V and 0 bases from J, with 21 bases between. This CDR3 has 19 amino acids. The CDR3 here is CASSLDLTSISSGANVLTF. The CDR3 nucleotides are TGCGCCAGCAGTTTAGACCTCACTTCCATTTCCTCTGGGGCCAACGTCCTGACTTTC.

The table lists this clonotype with many counts. This chain's CDR3 is CSATGRSDEQYF. CDR3 DNA: TGCAGCGCCACAGGGAGGTCGGACGAGCAGTACTTC. The chain joins TRBV29-1 to TRBJ2-7, with D possibly called TRBD1 or TRBD2 (6 bases each). The germline V gene encodes CDR1 SQVTM and CDR2 ANQGSEA. The CDR3 has 12 amino acids. The germline V and J ends were trimmed by 7 bases and 5 bases, with 15 bases remaining between them.

This clonotype was seen at least ten times. CDR3 coding DNA: TGTGCCAGCAGCCCGTCTACCGGGGAGCTGTTTTTT. The encoded protein is CASSPSTGELFF. The rearrangement joins TRBV9 to TRBJ2-2; D not certain. Germline V gene data show CDR1 as SGDLS and CDR2 as YYNGEE. CDR3 size: 12 residues. V gave up 4 bases and J gave up 5 bases, with 6 bases separating them.

Concerning this clonotype: This clone may be a read error of a much larger clone one base away. CDR3 residues: CASSQTTSRGYEQYF. CDR3 coding DNA: TGCGCCAGCAGCCAGACGACTAGCAGGGGGTACGAGCAGTACTTC. This chain uses TRBV4-3 with TRBJ2-7; D tentatively fits TRBD1 or TRBD2 (7 bases each). There are 15 residues in the CDR3. The V and J ends lost 3 bases and 4 bases respectively, with 16 bases between them. CDR1 and CDR2 from the germline V gene are LGHNA and YSLEER.

This clonotype was found many times. This chain connects TRBV7-9 to TRBJ2-7; 8 bases match TRBD2. Germline CDR1 reads SEHNR; CDR2 reads FQNEAQ (reference sequence). J gave up 4 bases and V 5 bases, and 7 bases lay outside the gene matches. This CDR3 is built from 14 residues. The CDR3 region has the DNA TGTGCCAGCAGCCCCAGCGGGAGTTGGTACGAGCAGTACTTC. This gives the protein CASSPSGSWYEQYF.

In the case of this clonotype: It may be a read error: a sequence one base away is much more abundant. CDR3 sequence reads: CSVEGGDDYEQYF. Here the CDR3 DNA reads TGCAGCGTTGAAGGCGGTGACGACTACGAGCAGTACTTC. The genes are TRBV29-1 and TRBJ2-7; no firm D call. CDR3 length: 13 residues. Germline CDR1 SQVTM, CDR2 ANQGSEA. V dropped 1 base and J dropped 3 bases, with 10 bases sitting between them.

Only a few counts were recorded for this clonotype. This chain connects TRBV20-1 to TRBJ2-2; D gene unclear. The V and J ends lost 5 bases and 2 bases respectively, with 9 bases between them. The CDR3 is made up of 13 amino acids. Germline CDR1 reads DFQATT; CDR2 reads SNEGSKA (reference sequence). CDR3 in DNA: TGCAGTGCTTCGCGTAGCAACACCGGGGAGCTGTTTTTT. Protein sequence: CSASRSNTGELFF.

This clonotype was found many times. The CDR3 loop reads CASTSEGTEAFF. The CDR3 DNA reads as TGTGCCAGCACCTCAGAAGGGACTGAAGCTTTCTTT. The J gene is TRBJ1-1, the V gene TRBV5-4; D not resolved. V gave up 6 bases and J gave up 5 bases, with 11 bases separating them. The CDR3 totals 12 residues. The germline V gene has CDR1 SGHNT and CDR2 YYREEE (reference sequence).

The V and J genes are TRBV9 and TRBJ1-5; D remains ambiguous. Trimming shortened V by 3 bases and J by 5 bases, and 6 bases separated the two germline ends. This CDR3 comprises 12 residues. CDR1 is SGDLS and CDR2 is YYNGEE in the germline V gene. The CDR3 here is CASSDGYQPQHF. CDR3 DNA: TGTGCCAGCAGCGACGGATATCAGCCCCAGCATTTT.